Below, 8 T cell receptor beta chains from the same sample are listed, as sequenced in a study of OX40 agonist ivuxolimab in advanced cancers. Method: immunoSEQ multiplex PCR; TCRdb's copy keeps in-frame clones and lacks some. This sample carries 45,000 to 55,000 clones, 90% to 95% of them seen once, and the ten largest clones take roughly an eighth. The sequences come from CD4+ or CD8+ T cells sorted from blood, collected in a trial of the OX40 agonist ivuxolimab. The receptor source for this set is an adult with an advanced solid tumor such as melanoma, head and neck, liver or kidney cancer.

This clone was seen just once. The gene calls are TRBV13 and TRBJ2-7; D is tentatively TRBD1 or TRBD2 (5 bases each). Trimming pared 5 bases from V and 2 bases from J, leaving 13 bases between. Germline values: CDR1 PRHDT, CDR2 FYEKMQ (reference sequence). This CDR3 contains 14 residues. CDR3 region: CASSKPGRPYEQYF. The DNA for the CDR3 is TGTGCCAGCAGCAAACCGGGACGCCCCTACGAGCAGTACTTC.

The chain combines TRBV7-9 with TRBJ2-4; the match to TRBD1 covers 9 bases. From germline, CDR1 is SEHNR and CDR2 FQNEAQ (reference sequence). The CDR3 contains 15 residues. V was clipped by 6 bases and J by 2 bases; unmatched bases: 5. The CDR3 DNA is TGTGCCAGCAGTCCCGGGACAGGGACCAAAAACATTCAGTACTTC. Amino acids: CASSPGTGTKNIQYF.

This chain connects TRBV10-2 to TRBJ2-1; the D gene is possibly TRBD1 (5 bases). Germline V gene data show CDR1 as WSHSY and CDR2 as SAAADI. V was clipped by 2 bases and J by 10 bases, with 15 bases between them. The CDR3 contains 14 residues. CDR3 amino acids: CASSEPSQGQEQFF. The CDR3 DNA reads TGCGCCAGCAGTGAGCCCTCCCAGGGCCAGGAGCAGTTCTTC.

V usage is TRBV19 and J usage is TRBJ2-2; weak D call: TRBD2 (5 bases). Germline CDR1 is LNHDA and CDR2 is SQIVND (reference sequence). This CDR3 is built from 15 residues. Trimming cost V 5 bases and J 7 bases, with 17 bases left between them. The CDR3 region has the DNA TGTGCCAGTAGTGAATATCTGGGAGATAGCGGGGAGCTGTTTTTT. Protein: CASSEYLGDSGELFF.

DNA of the CDR3: TGTGCCTGGAGTGTTGGGTCACGGGAGCAGTTCTTC. Amino acids: CAWSVGSREQFF. The genes are TRBV30 and TRBJ2-1; no reliable D call. This CDR3 region has 12 residues. With 0 bases removed from V and 10 bases from J, the gap between germline ends came to 10 bases. Germline V gene sequence: CDR1 GTSNPN, CDR2 SVGIG (reference sequence).

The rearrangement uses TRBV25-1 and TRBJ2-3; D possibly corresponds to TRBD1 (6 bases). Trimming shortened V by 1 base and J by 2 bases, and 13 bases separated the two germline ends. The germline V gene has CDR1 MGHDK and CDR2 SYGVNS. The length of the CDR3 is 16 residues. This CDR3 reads CASSESGTPYTDTQYF. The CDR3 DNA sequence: TGTGCCAGCAGTGAATCCGGGACACCCTACACAGATACGCAGTATTTT. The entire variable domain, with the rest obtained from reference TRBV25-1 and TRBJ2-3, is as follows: EADIYQTPRYLVIGTGKKITLECSQTMGHDKMYWYQQDPGMELHLIHYSYGVNSTEKGDLSSESTVSRIRTEHFPLTLESARPSHTSQYLCASSESGTPYTDTQYFGPGTRLTVL.

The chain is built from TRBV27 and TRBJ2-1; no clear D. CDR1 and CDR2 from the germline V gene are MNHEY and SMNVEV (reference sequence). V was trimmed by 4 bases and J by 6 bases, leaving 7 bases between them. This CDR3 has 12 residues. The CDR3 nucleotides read TGTGCCAGCAGTTCACTTCGCAATGAGCAGTTCTTC. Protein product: CASSSLRNEQFF.

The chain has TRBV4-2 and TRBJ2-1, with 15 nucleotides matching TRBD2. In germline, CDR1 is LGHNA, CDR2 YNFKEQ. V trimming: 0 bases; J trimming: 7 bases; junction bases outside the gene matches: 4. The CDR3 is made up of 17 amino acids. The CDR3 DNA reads TGTGCCAGCAGCCAAGATCAAGGGACTAGCGGGAGGAATGAGCAGTTCTTC. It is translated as CASSQDQGTSGRNEQFF.